This is a list of T cell receptor beta chains from one sample in a study of blood T cells in healthy people across ages. Using its own MiXCR run on the 5' RACE reads, TCRdb lists one record per CDR3 protein. This table has some 1,500,000 distinct CDR3 sequences, approximately 42% appearing once. Sequencing input: blood. Every receptor here comes from a woman between 18 and 29 years old in good health. Both conserved end residues are part of each CDR3. Fields, in order: V gene, J gene, D gene, clone size, CDR3 DNA, CDR3 protein. D genes are given only for firm matches. Size tells how often a clone was seen (once, few, many) or the class of an expanded clone, and some rows leave it out.

V gene: TRBV6-5; J gene: TRBJ1-5; D gene: TRBD1; clone size: NA; CDR3 DNA: TGTGCCAGCAGTTCACAGGGGTCTGGCAATCAGCCCCAGCATTTT; CDR3 protein: CASSSQGSGNQPQHF
V gene: TRBV20-1; J gene: TRBJ1-6; D gene: NA; clone size: few; CDR3 DNA: TGCAGTGCTACCACCCCGGGGTGGGATTCACCCCTCCACTTT; CDR3 protein: CSATTPGWDSPLHF
V gene: TRBV4-1; J gene: TRBJ2-7; D gene: NA; clone size: NA; CDR3 DNA: TGCGCCAGCAGCCAAGGGTTCCTCTACGAGCAGTACTTC; CDR3 protein: CASSQGFLYEQYF
V gene: TRBV27; J gene: TRBJ1-1; D gene: NA; clone size: NA; CDR3 DNA: TGTGCCAGCAGTTTATCAGGACCTATGAACACTGAAGCTTTCTTT; CDR3 protein: CASSLSGPMNTEAFF
V gene: TRBV4-3; J gene: TRBJ2-7; D gene: NA; clone size: few; CDR3 DNA: TGCGCCAGCAGCCGGGAGAGGGGCTCCTACAATGAGCAGTACTTC; CDR3 protein: CASSRERGSYNEQYF
V gene: TRBV7-2; J gene: TRBJ2-7; D gene: NA; clone size: NA; CDR3 DNA: TGTGCCAGCAGACCGGACAGACCCTACGAGCAGTACTTC; CDR3 protein: CASRPDRPYEQYF
V gene: TRBV9; J gene: TRBJ2-1; D gene: TRBD2; clone size: few; CDR3 DNA: TGTGCCAGCAGCGCCGGGACTAGGGGCTACAATGAGCAGTTCTTC; CDR3 protein: CASSAGTRGYNEQFF
V gene: TRBV10-2; J gene: TRBJ1-2; D gene: NA; clone size: NA; CDR3 DNA: TGCGCCAGCATTGCTCAGACAGGCTATGGCTACACCTTC; CDR3 protein: CASIAQTGYGYTF
V gene: TRBV5-1; J gene: TRBJ2-2; D gene: NA; clone size: NA; CDR3 DNA: TGCGCCAGCAGCTTCTACATGGGCACCGGGGAGCTGTTTTTT; CDR3 protein: CASSFYMGTGELFF
V gene: TRBV11-2; J gene: TRBJ1-5; D gene: NA; clone size: NA; CDR3 DNA: TGTGCCAGCAGCTTAAATGCAGGGACCGGTCAGCCCCAGCATTTT; CDR3 protein: CASSLNAGTGQPQHF
V gene: TRBV5-4; J gene: TRBJ2-7; D gene: NA; clone size: NA; CDR3 DNA: TGTGCCAGCAGCTTGACAGCCTCATACAATGAGCAGTACTTC; CDR3 protein: CASSLTASYNEQYF
V gene: TRBV6-5; J gene: TRBJ1-1; D gene: NA; clone size: few; CDR3 DNA: TGTGCCAGCAGTTCGACAGTTATGAACACTGAAGCTTTCTTT; CDR3 protein: CASSSTVMNTEAFF
V gene: TRBV11-2; J gene: TRBJ1-2; D gene: TRBD1; clone size: once; CDR3 DNA: TGTGCCAGCAGGCATCCGGGACAGGGAAGTTATGGCTACACCTTC; CDR3 protein: CASRHPGQGSYGYTF
V gene: TRBV21-1; J gene: TRBJ2-7; D gene: NA; clone size: NA; CDR3 DNA: TGTGCCAGCAGCAAAATATTGGGTGACGGTGACGAGCAGTACTTC; CDR3 protein: CASSKILGDGDEQYF
V gene: TRBV20-1; J gene: TRBJ2-7; D gene: TRBD2; clone size: NA; CDR3 DNA: TGCAGTGCTAGAGATCCGTGGCGGGAGGGAGGCAATGAGCAGTACTTC; CDR3 protein: CSARDPWREGGNEQYF
V gene: TRBV6-2/TRBV6-3; J gene: TRBJ2-6; D gene: NA; clone size: NA; CDR3 DNA: TGTGCCAGCAGATTGACCCTTTCTGGGGCCAACGTCCTGACTTTC; CDR3 protein: CASRLTLSGANVLTF
V gene: TRBV27; J gene: TRBJ2-6; D gene: NA; clone size: few; CDR3 DNA: TGTGCCAGCAGTTTAATAGACGAGGCTGGGGCCAACGTCCTGACTTTC; CDR3 protein: CASSLIDEAGANVLTF
V gene: TRBV12-3/TRBV12-4; J gene: TRBJ1-1; D gene: TRBD1; clone size: NA; CDR3 DNA: TGTGCCAGCAGACATACAGGGGTGGGGATTGAAGCTTTCTTT; CDR3 protein: CASRHTGVGIEAFF
V gene: TRBV9; J gene: TRBJ2-1; D gene: NA; clone size: NA; CDR3 DNA: TGTGCCAGCAGCGTAGCGGGGGCGCGGACTGAGCAGTTCTTC; CDR3 protein: CASSVAGARTEQFF
V gene: TRBV5-1; J gene: TRBJ2-1; D gene: TRBD2; clone size: NA; CDR3 DNA: TGCGCCAGCAGCTGGACTAGCTCCCCGAAGTTTAGCTCCTACAATGAGCAGTTCTTC; CDR3 protein: CASSWTSSPKFSSYNEQFF
V gene: TRBV5-1; J gene: TRBJ2-7; D gene: TRBD2; clone size: once; CDR3 DNA: TGCGCCAGCAGCTTGTCAGCGACTAGCGGGATGCCCTGCGAGCAGTACTTC; CDR3 protein: CASSLSATSGMPCEQYF
V gene: TRBV20-1; J gene: TRBJ2-3; D gene: NA; clone size: many; CDR3 DNA: TGCAGTGCTAGAGATTGGGCAGATACGCAGTATTTT; CDR3 protein: CSARDWADTQYF
V gene: TRBV4-2; J gene: TRBJ1-1; D gene: NA; clone size: few; CDR3 DNA: TGTGCCAGCAGTCGTAACGGGGGTGACACTGAAGCTTTCTTT; CDR3 protein: CASSRNGGDTEAFF
V gene: TRBV4-1; J gene: TRBJ1-2; D gene: NA; clone size: NA; CDR3 DNA: TGCGCCAGCAGCCAGGGATCTAACTATGTCTACACCTTC; CDR3 protein: CASSQGSNYVYTF
V gene: TRBV4-3; J gene: TRBJ2-5; D gene: TRBD1; clone size: few; CDR3 DNA: TGCGCCAGCAGCCAGGACCGGGACAGGGTGCAGACCCAGTACTTC; CDR3 protein: CASSQDRDRVQTQYF
V gene: TRBV28; J gene: TRBJ2-6; D gene: NA; clone size: NA; CDR3 DNA: TGTGCCAGCAGCTCTCCCGGTTTCTCTGGGGCCAACGTCCTGACTTTC; CDR3 protein: CASSSPGFSGANVLTF
V gene: TRBV5-5; J gene: TRBJ1-6; D gene: NA; clone size: few; CDR3 DNA: TGTGCCAGCAGCTGGTTTGGTTCACCCCTCCACTTT; CDR3 protein: CASSWFGSPLHF
V gene: TRBV30; J gene: TRBJ2-1; D gene: NA; clone size: NA; CDR3 DNA: TGTGCCTGGAGTGGGGGTTACAATGAGCAGTTCTTC; CDR3 protein: CAWSGGYNEQFF
V gene: TRBV7-9; J gene: TRBJ2-3; D gene: NA; clone size: NA; CDR3 DNA: TGTGCCAGCAGCCCAGAAACAGGAACGGATACGCAGTATTTT; CDR3 protein: CASSPETGTDTQYF
V gene: TRBV7-2; J gene: TRBJ2-1; D gene: TRBD1; clone size: few; CDR3 DNA: TGTGCCAGCAGCTTCAGGGGGCGGGTAAGCTCCTACAATGAGCAGTTCTTC; CDR3 protein: CASSFRGRVSSYNEQFF
V gene: TRBV6-2/TRBV6-3; J gene: TRBJ2-3; D gene: TRBD2; clone size: few; CDR3 DNA: TGTGCCAGCAGTTACGATCCCGAGACTAGCGGGAGTTGGTACACAGATACGCAGTATTTT; CDR3 protein: CASSYDPETSGSWYTDTQYF
V gene: TRBV10-3; J gene: TRBJ2-7; D gene: NA; clone size: many; CDR3 DNA: TGTGCCATCAGTCCGGGGTACGAGCAGTACTTC; CDR3 protein: CAISPGYEQYF
V gene: TRBV20-1; J gene: TRBJ1-1; D gene: TRBD1; clone size: few; CDR3 DNA: TGCAGTGCTTACCCAGGGGGAGGAACTGAAGCTTTCTTT; CDR3 protein: CSAYPGGGTEAFF
V gene: TRBV28; J gene: TRBJ2-1; D gene: TRBD2; clone size: NA; CDR3 DNA: TGTGCCAGCAGCCTAGGGACTAGCGGGAGACTGAGTGAGCAGTTCTTC; CDR3 protein: CASSLGTSGRLSEQFF
V gene: TRBV20-1; J gene: TRBJ2-4; D gene: NA; clone size: NA; CDR3 DNA: TGCAGTGGGCACAGGTTAGCCAAAAACATTCAGTACTTC; CDR3 protein: CSGHRLAKNIQYF
V gene: TRBV10-3; J gene: TRBJ2-2; D gene: TRBD2; clone size: NA; CDR3 DNA: TGTGCCATCAGTGAGTCACCTAGCGGGATAGACACCGGGGAGCTGTTTTTT; CDR3 protein: CAISESPSGIDTGELFF
V gene: TRBV9; J gene: TRBJ2-2; D gene: NA; clone size: few; CDR3 DNA: TGTGCCAGCAGCGTAGCCATCACCGGGGAGCTGTTTTTT; CDR3 protein: CASSVAITGELFF
V gene: TRBV20-1; J gene: TRBJ2-1; D gene: NA; clone size: NA; CDR3 DNA: TGCAGTGCTAGGCCGACGGGGCCCCTGTTCTTC; CDR3 protein: CSARPTGPLFF
V gene: TRBV20-1; J gene: TRBJ2-3; D gene: TRBD2; clone size: NA; CDR3 DNA: TGCAGTGCTAGAGGGCTGATTCAGCGGGGGCTCACAGATACGCAGTATTTT; CDR3 protein: CSARGLIQRGLTDTQYF
V gene: TRBV6-2/TRBV6-3; J gene: TRBJ2-1; D gene: NA; clone size: NA; CDR3 DNA: TGTGCCAGCAGTTACCCGTGGATTGGTGAGCAGTTCTTC; CDR3 protein: CASSYPWIGEQFF
V gene: TRBV20-1; J gene: TRBJ2-5; D gene: TRBD1; clone size: NA; CDR3 DNA: TGCAGTGCTAGATATTGGAGGACAGGGGTCCGGAAAGAGACCCAGTACTTC; CDR3 protein: CSARYWRTGVRKETQYF
V gene: TRBV29-1; J gene: TRBJ2-6; D gene: TRBD2; clone size: NA; CDR3 DNA: TGCAGCGTCGCGGGACTAGCGGCGGCCAACGTCCTGACTTTC; CDR3 protein: CSVAGLAAANVLTF
V gene: TRBV20-1; J gene: TRBJ2-1; D gene: NA; clone size: once; CDR3 DNA: TGCAGTGCTGTCCGGGCCTACGAGCAGTTCTTC; CDR3 protein: CSAVRAYEQFF
V gene: TRBV27; J gene: TRBJ2-6; D gene: NA; clone size: NA; CDR3 DNA: TGTGTCAGCAGTTTCCTCCTACAGGGGACTGGTGGGGCCAACGTCCTGACTTTC; CDR3 protein: CVSSFLLQGTGGANVLTF
V gene: TRBV4-1; J gene: TRBJ1-1; D gene: NA; clone size: once; CDR3 DNA: TGCGCCAGCAGCCACTCGGGCGCTGAAGCTTTCTTT; CDR3 protein: CASSHSGAEAFF
V gene: TRBV6-5; J gene: TRBJ2-1; D gene: TRBD1; clone size: NA; CDR3 DNA: TGTGCCAGCAGTTACTCCGGGACAGGGCCCTACAATGAGCAGTTCTTC; CDR3 protein: CASSYSGTGPYNEQFF
V gene: TRBV20-1; J gene: TRBJ2-7; D gene: NA; clone size: few; CDR3 DNA: TGCAGTGCTGAGGGGGTTTACGAGCAGTACTTC; CDR3 protein: CSAEGVYEQYF
V gene: TRBV6-6; J gene: TRBJ2-1; D gene: TRBD2; clone size: NA; CDR3 DNA: TGTGCCAGCAGTTACACCACCGGGACTAGCGGGACGTATGAGCAGTTCTTC; CDR3 protein: CASSYTTGTSGTYEQFF
V gene: TRBV20-1; J gene: TRBJ2-7; D gene: TRBD2; clone size: once; CDR3 DNA: TGCAGTGCTAGGGGACTAGCGGGGGGATCCTACAATGAGCAGTACTTC; CDR3 protein: CSARGLAGGSYNEQYF
V gene: TRBV13; J gene: TRBJ2-3; D gene: TRBD2; clone size: few; CDR3 DNA: TGTGCCAGCATCGATAGCGGGGGGGGCACAGATACGCAGTATTTT; CDR3 protein: CASIDSGGGTDTQYF
V gene: TRBV9; J gene: TRBJ1-4; D gene: NA; clone size: NA; CDR3 DNA: TGTGCCAGCAGCGTAGGAGGGTCGACTAATGAAAAACTGTTTTTT; CDR3 protein: CASSVGGSTNEKLFF
V gene: TRBV20-1; J gene: TRBJ2-1; D gene: TRBD1; clone size: NA; CDR3 DNA: TGCAGTGCTAGGGAAGATCGGACAGGGGCAATTTCCTACAATGAGCAGTTCTTC; CDR3 protein: CSAREDRTGAISYNEQFF
V gene: TRBV13; J gene: TRBJ1-1; D gene: TRBD1; clone size: few; CDR3 DNA: TGTGCCAGCAGCTCCTCGGACAGGGCGTACACTGAAGCTTTCTTT; CDR3 protein: CASSSSDRAYTEAFF
V gene: TRBV4-3; J gene: TRBJ2-1; D gene: NA; clone size: NA; CDR3 DNA: TGCGCCAGCAGCCACGGTTCCTACTCCTACAATGAGCAGTTCTTC; CDR3 protein: CASSHGSYSYNEQFF
V gene: TRBV6-5; J gene: TRBJ1-3; D gene: NA; clone size: NA; CDR3 DNA: TGTGCCAGCAGTTACTCCCCCATGGAAGGCAACCCCCTCTCTGGAAACACCATATATTTT; CDR3 protein: CASSYSPMEGNPLSGNTIYF
V gene: TRBV20-1; J gene: TRBJ1-2; D gene: NA; clone size: few; CDR3 DNA: TGCAGTGCTAGAGATACTCGGCAGGGGAACGGCTACACCTTC; CDR3 protein: CSARDTRQGNGYTF
V gene: TRBV5-4; J gene: TRBJ1-1; D gene: NA; clone size: NA; CDR3 DNA: TGTGCCGGCAGCTTCGGCACGAACACTGAAGCTTTCTTT; CDR3 protein: CAGSFGTNTEAFF
V gene: TRBV20-1; J gene: TRBJ2-3; D gene: NA; clone size: NA; CDR3 DNA: TGCAGTGCTAGAGGGGCGGGGTCCGAATATACGCAGTATTTT; CDR3 protein: CSARGAGSEYTQYF
V gene: TRBV4-1; J gene: TRBJ2-1; D gene: NA; clone size: NA; CDR3 DNA: TGCGCCAGCAGCCCGGACGGAACCTACAATGAGCAGTTCTTC; CDR3 protein: CASSPDGTYNEQFF